Listed here are 29 T cell receptor beta chains from one sample, sequenced in a study of T-cell memory formation after mild COVID-19. TCRdb processed the 5' RACE reads anew with MiXCR; each CDR3 protein has one entry. Altogether 130,000 to 150,000 distinct CDR3 sequences are present, over 15% being singletons, with the ten largest covering 2% to 2.5%. Sequenced sample: PBMCs or a T cell subset sorted from them (not recorded which). These receptors came from an adult woman who had mild COVID-19 (a few samples of this study predate the infection). Cell type and time point are not known.

This clonotype was recorded a few times. The chain joins TRBV7-3 to TRBJ2-1; D possibly uses TRBD1 or TRBD2 (7 bases each). The CDR3 contains 16 residues. Germline loops: CDR1 SGHTA, CDR2 FQGTGA. Trimming took off 5 bases at V and 5 bases at J, with 19 bases between the two ends. CDR3 loop: CASSPRGGSFHNEQFF. The DNA for the CDR3 is TGTGCCAGCAGCCCCAGGGGGGGGAGCTTCCACAATGAGCAGTTCTTC.

This chain joins TRBV12-5 and TRBJ2-2, with D possibly being TRBD2 (6 bases). CDR3 size: 15 residues. With 6 bases removed from V and 0 bases from J, the gap between germline ends came to 11 bases. Germline CDR1 is LGHNT and CDR2 is FRNRAP. CDR3: CASGAGRTNTGELFF. CDR3 nucleotide sequence: TGTGCTAGTGGGGCGGGGCGCACGAACACCGGGGAGCTGTTTTTT.

The CDR3 region is CASSRNGQTEQYF. Written as DNA, the CDR3 is TGTGCCAGCAGTCGGAACGGACAGACCGAGCAGTACTTC. The chain links TRBV7-2 to TRBJ2-7; weak D call: TRBD1 (6 bases). Germline V gene lookup returns CDR1 SGHTA and CDR2 FQGNSA. V lost 6 bases to trimming and J lost 6 bases, with 15 bases between them. This CDR3 comprises 13 residues.

With regard to this clonotype: Mismatch with germline at one junction end may stem from a read error. The CDR3 sequence: CSAREGTLRGTQYF. CDR3 sequence (DNA): TGCAGTGCAAGAGAGGGGACGTTAAGAGGGACCCAGTACTTC. This chain joins TRBV20-1 and TRBJ2-5; D may be TRBD1 or TRBD2 (5 bases each). The CDR3 spans 14 residues. Germline V gives CDR1 DFQATT, CDR2 SNEGSKA (reference sequence).

The DNA for the CDR3 is TGTGCTAGTGGTTTGGTACTGGCACAGGGGTTTCACACTGAAGCTTTCTTT. This translates into CASGLVLAQGFHTEAFF. V and J are TRBV12-5 and TRBJ1-1, with TRBD1 matching over 7 bases. CDR3 length equals 17 residues. The V and J ends lost 0 bases and 3 bases, in that order; junction bases with no gene match: 10. The germline V gene encodes CDR1 LGHNT and CDR2 FRNRAP.

This clonotype has more than one count but fewer than ten. This rearrangement joins TRBV12-3 or TRBV12-4 to TRBJ1-2, with D possibly matching TRBD1 (5 bases). The CDR3 sequence is 13 residues long. Between the trimmed V and J ends, which lost 5 bases and 4 bases, there was a span of 11 bases. CDR3 bases: TGTGCCAGCAGTCGCCTGGGGACCTATGGCTACACCTTC. It yields the protein CASSRLGTYGYTF.

This clonotype has more than one count but fewer than ten. The chain has TRBV29-1 and TRBJ1-1; 7 bases align to TRBD1. With V trimmed by 6 bases and J by 4 bases, 11 bases remained unmatched. Germline CDR1 SQVTM, CDR2 ANQGSEA. CDR3 length equals 14 residues. The CDR3 sequence is CSVRTGGDVTEAFF. CDR3 bases: TGCAGCGTCCGGACAGGAGGAGATGTCACTGAAGCTTTCTTT.

V gene TRBV13 combines with J gene TRBJ1-5; a possible D gene is TRBD1 (5 bases). V lost 5 bases, J lost 0 bases, and 17 bases lay in between. The germline CDR1 and CDR2 sequences are PRHDT and FYEKMQ (reference sequence). The CDR3 runs to 17 residues. The CDR3 region has the DNA TGTGCCAGCAGCCCCCGCCGGGGGGGGTATAGCAATCAGCCCCAGCATTTT. This codes for CASSPRRGGYSNQPQHF.

The V call is TRBV7-2, the J call TRBJ1-5; 7 bases align to TRBD1. Trimming removed 6 bases from V and 9 bases from J; junction bases left unmatched: 11. The CDR3 spans 14 residues. Germline V CDR1 and CDR2: SGHTA, FQGNSA. In DNA, the CDR3 is TGTGCCAGCAGAGAGGGGACAGTTCAGGGGCCCCAGCATTTT. Protein product: CASREGTVQGPQHF.

The chain has TRBV7-3 and TRBJ1-6; 7 bases fit TRBD1. The CDR3 sequence is 15 residues long. V was pared by 5 bases and J by 7 bases, with 8 bases of the junction left unmatched. Germline V lookup: CDR1 SGHTA, CDR2 FQGTGA. In DNA, the CDR3 is TGTGCCAGCAGCGCGTCCCCGGGACAGAATTCACCCCTCCACTTT. Its protein is CASSASPGQNSPLHF.

The rearrangement joins TRBV5-1 to TRBJ1-2, with 9 bases lining up with TRBD1. V shed 4 bases and J 5 bases; nucleotides not matched to a gene: 3. CDR3 length: 13 amino acids. Per germline, CDR1 SGHRS and CDR2 YFSETQ. In nucleotides, the CDR3 is TGCGCCAGCAGCGCGGGACAGGGTTATGGCTACACCTTC. As protein: CASSAGQGYGYTF.

J is TRBJ1-2 and V is TRBV5-1; 12 positions agree with TRBD1. The CDR3 spans 15 residues. Trimming removed 4 bases from V and 4 bases from J; junction bases left unmatched: 5. In germline, CDR1 is SGHRS, CDR2 YFSETQ. The CDR3 region is CASSIGTGGTYGYTF. DNA for the CDR3: TGCGCCAGCAGCATAGGGACAGGGGGCACCTATGGCTACACCTTC.

V is TRBV9 and J is TRBJ2-3; no clear D. Germline V CDR1 and CDR2: SGDLS, YYNGEE. This CDR3 is built from 13 residues. The V and J ends lost 0 bases and 7 bases respectively, with 9 bases between them. CDR3 sequence: CASSVGYENTQYF. In DNA, the CDR3 is TGTGCCAGCAGCGTAGGGTACGAGAATACGCAGTATTTT.

The chain has TRBV10-3 and TRBJ2-2; the D gene could be TRBD1 or TRBD2 (6 bases each). CDR3 length: 15 amino acids. The germline CDR1 and CDR2 sequences are ENHRY and SYGVKD. The V and J ends lost 6 bases and 5 bases respectively, with 16 bases between them. CDR3 protein: CAISGSGGGTGELFF. CDR3 DNA sequence: TGTGCCATCAGCGGTAGCGGAGGGGGGACCGGGGAGCTGTTTTTT.

The V call is TRBV29-1, the J call TRBJ2-7; D is tentatively TRBD1 or TRBD2 (6 bases each). Germline CDR1 is SQVTM and CDR2 is ANQGSEA. The CDR3 spans 13 residues. V lost 2 bases, J lost 5 bases, and 13 bases lay in between. The CDR3 DNA reads as TGCAGCGTTGAAAAGAGGGGGGAGAACGAGCAGTACTTC. Encoded protein: CSVEKRGENEQYF.

This clonotype has more than one count but fewer than ten. V usage is TRBV5-4 and J usage is TRBJ1-6; no firm D call. Trimming took off 0 bases at V and 8 bases at J, with 6 bases between the two ends. Germline values: CDR1 SGHNT, CDR2 YYREEE (reference sequence). The CDR3 runs 13 residues. CDR3 sequence (DNA): TGTGCCAGCAGCTTGGATCGGTATTCACCCCTCCACTTT. Protein product: CASSLDRYSPLHF.

This clonotype came up many times. This sequence joins TRBV7-9 and TRBJ2-3; 7 bases match TRBD1. The V gene's germline CDR1 is SEHNR and CDR2 FQNEAQ (reference sequence). This CDR3 has 14 residues. Germline trimming cut 5 bases from V and 5 bases from J; bases unmatched to any gene: 7. CDR3 in DNA: TGTGCCAGCAGCCTCCGACAGGGAATAGATACGCAGTATTTT. Amino acid sequence: CASSLRQGIDTQYF.

J is TRBJ2-5 and V is TRBV5-1, with TRBD2 matching 7 bases. Germline-derived CDR1 and CDR2 are SGHRS and YFSETQ. CDR3 length: 14 residues. The trim removed 4 bases at V and 3 bases at J, leaving 6 bases unmatched. CDR3 sequence reads: CASSGGRTKETQYF. The CDR3 DNA reads TGCGCCAGCAGCGGCGGGAGAACGAAAGAGACCCAGTACTTC.

This clonotype was detected only a few times. The J gene is TRBJ2-3, the V gene TRBV24-1; D is undetermined. The germline CDR1 and CDR2 sequences are KGHDR and SFDVKD. The CDR3 is 15 residues long. Trimming cost V 3 bases and J 1 base, with 10 bases left between them. For the CDR3, the DNA is TGTGCCACCAGTGATCCTGGAGAAGGCACAGATACGCAGTATTTT. This gives the protein CATSDPGEGTDTQYF.

The V and J genes are TRBV7-9 and TRBJ1-2; no firm D call. Germline V CDR1 and CDR2: SEHNR, FQNEAQ (reference sequence). This CDR3 has 10 residues. V lost 5 bases and J 10 bases, leaving 8 bases between the germline ends. The CDR3 sequence: CASSPGNYTF. The CDR3 region has the DNA TGTGCCAGCAGCCCTGGGAACTACACCTTC.

Ten or more counts support this clonotype. The rearrangement joins TRBV20-1 to TRBJ2-5, with TRBD1 identical over 8 bases. With V trimmed by 1 base and J by 5 bases, 3 bases remained unmatched. The CDR3 spans 13 residues. Looked up from germline, CDR1 is DFQATT and CDR2 is SNEGSKA (reference sequence). This CDR3 is CSARVQGVETQYF. The CDR3, as DNA: TGCAGTGCTAGAGTACAGGGGGTTGAGACCCAGTACTTC.

There are many counts of this clonotype. The chain carries TRBV7-9 and TRBJ2-1; D may be TRBD2 (6 bases). The V gene lost 3 bases and the J gene lost 10 bases, with 10 bases spanning the gap. CDR3 length: 12 residues. The germline V gene encodes CDR1 SEHNR and CDR2 FQNEAQ (reference sequence). The CDR3 here is CASSFQAGEQFF. DNA for the CDR3: TGTGCCAGCAGCTTCCAGGCGGGGGAGCAGTTCTTC.

This rearrangement joins TRBV7-6 to TRBJ2-3; D gene ambiguous. Trimming took 5 bases from V and 6 from J, leaving 6 bases between them. Looked up from germline, CDR1 is SGHVS and CDR2 is FNYEAQ. CDR3 size: 11 residues. This CDR3 is CASSTWDTQYF. The CDR3 DNA sequence: TGTGCCAGCAGCACCTGGGATACGCAGTATTTT.

The rearrangement links TRBV29-1 to TRBJ2-1; TRBD1 matches 8 bases. With V trimmed by 7 bases and J by 1 base, 21 bases remained unmatched. The CDR3 covers 19 residues. Germline V lookup: CDR1 SQVTM, CDR2 ANQGSEA. CDR3 DNA: TGCAGCGCAAAAATGCCGGGACAGGAATTCCTCTTATCCTACAATGAGCAGTTCTTC. Translation gives CSAKMPGQEFLLSYNEQFF.

This chain links TRBV4-1 with TRBJ2-3, with TRBD2 matching over 10 bases. The trim removed 4 bases at V and 3 bases at J, leaving 7 bases unmatched. The CDR3 consists of 16 residues. CDR1 MGHRA and CDR2 YSYEKL come from the germline V gene. The CDR3 DNA sequence: TGCGCCAGCAGCCCCCAGCGGGGGGGCCAAACAGATACGCAGTATTTT. Translating it yields CASSPQRGGQTDTQYF.

CDR3 nucleotide sequence: TGTGCCAACTCCGGGACGAGCACAGATACGCAGTATTTT. Translation gives CANSGTSTDTQYF. The chain recombines TRBV6-6 with TRBJ2-3; D assignment may be TRBD1 or TRBD2 (5 bases each). Per germline, CDR1 MNHNY and CDR2 SVGAGI (reference sequence). CDR3 length: 13 amino acids. V was trimmed by 10 bases and J by 0 bases, leaving 11 bases between them.

Many counts were recorded for this clonotype. The genes are TRBV4-2 and TRBJ2-3, with 10 bases matching TRBD2. The J segment lost 6 bases and the V segment lost 0 bases, leaving 6 bases of the junction unmatched. Germline CDR1 LGHNA, CDR2 YNFKEQ. The CDR3 totals 16 residues. In DNA form, the CDR3 reads TGTGCCAGCAGCCAAGATGAGCGGGGGGGCTCGGATACGCAGTATTTT. It yields the protein CASSQDERGGSDTQYF.

In DNA form, the CDR3 reads TGTGCCAGCAGTCGGACAGGTTCTCCCCTCCACTTT. Amino acid sequence: CASSRTGSPLHF. The chain joins TRBV6-2 or TRBV6-3 to TRBJ1-6, with 7 bases that match TRBD1. This CDR3 is built from 12 residues. In germline, CDR1 is MNHEY, CDR2 SVGEGT. Trimming cost V 5 bases and J 13 bases; bases outside gene matches: 5.

This clonotype occurred many times. This sequence joins TRBV3-1 and TRBJ2-7; 7 bases are a match to TRBD2. V lost 1 base, J lost 2 bases, and 2 bases stayed unmatched. CDR3 length: 14 amino acids. Germline assignment: CDR1 LGHDT and CDR2 YNNKEL (reference sequence). The DNA of the CDR3 is TGTGCCAGCAGCCAAGCGGGGGGAACCTACGAGCAGTACTTC. The encoded protein is CASSQAGGTYEQYF.